A single sample is the source of the 32 T cell receptor beta chains below, sequenced in a study of identical twins. TCRdb itself ran the 5' RACE reads through MiXCR, one entry per CDR3 protein. The sample has 220,000 or so distinct CDR3 sequences, approximately 7% seen once. These same records also appear under a second study, on yellow fever vaccine responses in identical twins.

Sequencing used memory (CD45RO+) T cells sorted from blood. Source of these receptors: a woman aged 18-29 years in good health.

The genes are TRBV4-2 and TRBJ2-7; 15 positions match TRBD2. The CDR3 has 16 residues. In germline, CDR1 is LGHNA, CDR2 YNFKEQ. The V and J ends lost 5 bases and 4 bases, in that order; junction bases with no gene match: 6. Here the CDR3 DNA reads TGTGCCAGCAGCGCCCGGACTAGCGGGGGGGAATACGAGCAGTACTTC. Its translation is CASSARTSGGEYEQYF.

This chain links TRBV11-2 with TRBJ2-5; unclear D gene. V was trimmed by 1 base and J by 0 bases, leaving 6 bases between them. This CDR3 contains 14 residues. CDR1 is SGHAT and CDR2 is FQNNGV in the germline V gene. The CDR3 DNA is TGTGCCAGCAGCTTAGGACCTTACCAAGAGACCCAGTACTTC. Protein sequence: CASSLGPYQETQYF.

Ten or more counts support this clonotype. The V and J genes are TRBV20-1 and TRBJ2-3, with 7 positions matching TRBD1. This CDR3 comprises 15 residues. CDR1 is DFQATT and CDR2 is SNEGSKA in the germline V gene (reference sequence). With V trimmed by 0 bases and J by 2 bases, 5 bases remained unmatched. This CDR3 is CSARERGRPTDTQYF. CDR3 DNA: TGCAGTGCTAGAGAAAGGGGGCGCCCCACAGATACGCAGTATTTT.

The chain is built from TRBV20-1 and TRBJ2-2; D could derive from TRBD1 or TRBD2 (5 bases each). The CDR3 runs 13 residues. V lost 7 bases to trimming and J lost 4 bases, with 13 bases between them. Germline CDR1 reads DFQATT; CDR2 reads SNEGSKA (reference sequence). The CDR3 protein is CSVEGRFTGELFF. In nucleotides, the CDR3 is TGCAGTGTCGAGGGGCGTTTCACCGGGGAGCTGTTTTTT.

This clonotype was seen ten or more times. The V and J genes are TRBV5-1 and TRBJ2-1; 8 bases are a match to TRBD1. Germline V gives CDR1 SGHRS, CDR2 YFSETQ. Trimming cost V 4 bases and J 7 bases; bases outside gene matches: 10. This CDR3 spans 15 amino acids. The CDR3 bases are TGCGCCAGCAGCGCCGAGACAGGGGTCGATAATGAGCAGTTCTTC. Translation: CASSAETGVDNEQFF.

This clonotype appeared a few times. The genes are TRBV6-6 and TRBJ2-1; possible D gene TRBD2, 5 bases. The germline V and J ends were trimmed by 3 bases and 8 bases, with 8 bases remaining between them. The CDR3 has 12 residues. The germline gives CDR1 MNHNY, CDR2 SVGAGI (reference sequence). CDR3 region: CASSYRGDEQFF. CDR3 in DNA: TGTGCCAGCAGTTATCGGGGTGATGAGCAGTTCTTC.

The genes are TRBV4-1 and TRBJ1-1, with TRBD1 as a possible D gene (5 bases). V lost 0 bases to trimming and J lost 0 bases, with 11 bases between them. The CDR3 loop spans 16 amino acids. Germline lookup yields CDR1 MGHRA and CDR2 YSYEKL. The CDR3: CASSQDGGILNTEAFF. The CDR3 DNA sequence: TGCGCCAGCAGCCAAGACGGGGGGATACTGAACACTGAAGCTTTCTTT.

DNA of the CDR3: TGCGCCAGCAGGGTCTGCGAGCAGTACTTC. Protein: CASRVCEQYF. V usage is TRBV5-1 and J usage is TRBJ2-7; unclear D gene. The germline CDR1 and CDR2 sequences are SGHRS and YFSETQ. The CDR3 runs 10 residues. V lost 5 bases and J lost 6, with 6 bases in between.

This clonotype was seen only a few times. CDR3 in DNA: TGTGCCAGCAGCAGCCTGGGCAGGGATGTTTCACCCCTCCACTTT. This translates into CASSSLGRDVSPLHF. The rearrangement uses TRBV28 and TRBJ1-6, with D perhaps TRBD1 (5 bases). CDR1 is MDHEN, CDR2 SYDVKM, per germline. The CDR3 consists of 15 residues. V gave up 6 bases and J gave up 9 bases, with 18 bases separating them.

This clonotype was detected ten times or more. The rearrangement links TRBV7-8 to TRBJ2-1; 14 bases map to TRBD2. The CDR3 is made up of 14 amino acids. In germline, CDR1 is SGHVS, CDR2 FQNEAQ. The V and J ends lost 4 bases and 13 bases, in that order; junction bases with no gene match: 6. The CDR3 coding sequence is TGTGCCAGCAGCTCGGGACTAGCGGGAGACCTTCAGTTCTTC. Its protein is CASSSGLAGDLQFF. Together with reference TRBV7-8 and TRBJ2-1, the CDR3 gives the full variable domain: GAGVSQSPRYKVAKRGQDVALRCDPISGHVSLFWYQQALGQGPEFLTYFQNEAQLDKSGLPSDRFFAERPEGSVSTLKIQRTQQEDSAVYLCASSSGLAGDLQFFGPGTRLTVL.

This clonotype was observed a handful of times. The CDR3 here is CSAEDSENPYNEQFF. In DNA form, the CDR3 reads TGCAGTGCCGAGGACAGCGAGAATCCCTACAATGAGCAGTTCTTC. V is TRBV20-1 and J is TRBJ2-1; tentative D call: TRBD1 (6 bases). CDR3 size: 15 residues. V lost 6 bases and J lost 2, with 17 bases in between. The V gene's germline CDR1 is DFQATT and CDR2 SNEGSKA (reference sequence).

The chain employs TRBV6-1 and TRBJ1-2; tentatively, D is TRBD1 (5 bases). Trimming removed 1 base from V and 4 bases from J, with 13 bases in between. The CDR3 consists of 15 residues. The germline V gene has CDR1 MNHNS and CDR2 SASEGT. The CDR3 DNA reads TGTGCCAGCAGTGAAGTGACAGAGGCGGTCTATGGCTACACCTTC. Its translation: CASSEVTEAVYGYTF.

This clonotype was counted at least ten times. The chain joins TRBV5-1 to TRBJ2-3; 8 nucleotides align to TRBD1. Trimming took 4 bases from V and 4 from J; bases not matched to a gene: 11. The CDR3 spans 16 residues. CDR1 and CDR2 from the germline V gene are SGHRS and YFSETQ. In DNA, the CDR3 is TGCGCCAGCAGCAGGAGACAGGGGAACACCGCAGATACGCAGTATTTT. Its protein product is CASSRRQGNTADTQYF.

Only a few counts were recorded for this clonotype. The chain has TRBV7-8 and TRBJ2-5; D may be TRBD1 (6 bases). V was trimmed by 7 bases and J by 4 bases, leaving 19 bases between them. Germline values: CDR1 SGHVS, CDR2 FQNEAQ. There are 15 residues in the CDR3. CDR3 DNA: TGTGCCAGCATCGTACAGGGCCGAGGGCGAGAGACCCAGTACTTC. Protein: CASIVQGRGRETQYF.

V usage is TRBV6-1 and J usage is TRBJ2-1; D remains unclear. Trimming cost V 3 bases and J 1 base, with 10 bases left between them. This CDR3 has 15 amino acids. CDR1 and CDR2 from the germline V gene are MNHNS and SASEGT. The CDR3 here is CASSDQVESYNEQFF. The CDR3 DNA reads TGTGCCAGCAGTGACCAGGTGGAGTCCTACAATGAGCAGTTCTTC.

This clonotype was seen repeatedly, ten times or more. This chain joins TRBV12-3 or TRBV12-4 and TRBJ1-2; TRBD1 might be the D (5 bases). This CDR3 is 13 amino acids long. With 7 bases removed from V and 4 bases from J, the gap between germline ends came to 13 bases. The CDR3 DNA sequence: TGTGCCAGCACCTACGACAGACTCTATGGCTACACCTTC. It specifies CASTYDRLYGYTF.

This clonotype has just a few counts. This CDR3 is CSARWLAGDRRDTDTQYF. DNA of the CDR3: TGCAGTGCTAGGTGGCTAGCGGGAGACCGGCGTGACACAGATACGCAGTATTTT. The V and J genes are TRBV20-1 and TRBJ2-3, with 10 bases that match TRBD2. CDR1 is DFQATT and CDR2 is SNEGSKA in the germline V gene (reference sequence). V lost 3 bases, J lost 2 bases, and 14 bases stayed unmatched. The CDR3 extends over 18 amino acids.

This clonotype occurred many times. The chain employs TRBV24-1 and TRBJ2-1, with D maybe TRBD1 (6 bases). V dropped 1 base and J dropped 4 bases, with 19 bases sitting between them. CDR1 and CDR2 (germline): KGHDR, SFDVKD. This CDR3 has 18 amino acids. The CDR3 loop is CATSDLPGAPYEYNEQFF. As DNA, the CDR3 is TGTGCCACCAGTGATTTACCAGGGGCCCCTTACGAGTACAATGAGCAGTTCTTC.

This clonotype was picked up many times. The chain recombines TRBV5-1 with TRBJ2-5, with TRBD1 matching 7 bases. Germline V CDR1 and CDR2: SGHRS, YFSETQ. After removal of 0 bases from V and 2 bases from J, the junction contained 10 bases not matched to a gene. CDR3 length equals 17 residues. The CDR3 sequence is CASSLGPNRGIQETQYF. The DNA for the CDR3 is TGCGCCAGCAGCTTGGGACCTAACAGGGGTATACAAGAGACCCAGTACTTC.

The chain combines TRBV20-1 with TRBJ1-2, with D possibly being TRBD1 (5 bases). CDR1 is DFQATT and CDR2 is SNEGSKA in the germline V gene (reference sequence). The V end was cut by 6 bases, the J end by 3 bases, with 20 bases between. The CDR3 sequence is 15 residues long. DNA of the CDR3: TGCAGTGCAGCATTCAGGCAGGGAATGGACTATGGCTACACCTTC. It is translated as CSAAFRQGMDYGYTF.

The gene calls are TRBV18 and TRBJ2-2; D not resolved. Germline CDR1 and CDR2: KGHSH and LQKENI. The CDR3 spans 15 residues. V lost 0 bases and J lost 3, with 8 bases in between. CDR3 nucleotides: TGTGCCAGCTCACCACCCACCGGGCACACCGGGGAGCTGTTTTTT. This codes for CASSPPTGHTGELFF. Full variable domain (rest looked up from reference TRBV18 and TRBJ2-2): NAGVMQNPRHLVRRRGQEARLRCSPMKGHSHVYWYRQLPEEGLKFMVYLQKENIIDESGMPKERFSAEFPKEGPSILRIQQVVRGDSAAYFCASSPPTGHTGELFFGEGSRLTVL.

The table lists this clonotype with many counts. This sequence joins TRBV11-2 and TRBJ2-1; D perhaps matches TRBD1 (6 bases). CDR1 and CDR2 from the germline V gene are SGHAT and FQNNGV. The CDR3 covers 16 residues. V lost 2 bases to trimming and J lost 4 bases, with 15 bases between them. The DNA for the CDR3 is TGTGCCAGCAGCTTAAGGATGGACAGCCTGTACAATGAGCAGTTCTTC. This encodes CASSLRMDSLYNEQFF. The complete variable domain, with remaining parts taken from reference TRBV11-2 and TRBJ2-1, reads EAGVAQSPRYKIIEKRQSVAFWCNPISGHATLYWYQQILGQGPKLLIQFQNNGVVDDSQLPKDRFSAERLKGVDSTLKIQPAKLEDSAVYLCASSLRMDSLYNEQFFGPGTRLTVL.

The table lists this clonotype with a few counts. The rearrangement links TRBV7-3 to TRBJ2-1; 14 nucleotides match TRBD2. This CDR3 contains 16 residues. Germline V gives CDR1 SGHTA, CDR2 FQGTGA. The V gene end was trimmed by 5 bases and the J gene end by 7 bases; junction bases not matched to a gene: 7. The CDR3 sequence: CASSLGLAGVGNEQFF. CDR3 bases: TGTGCCAGCAGCCTGGGACTAGCGGGAGTCGGTAATGAGCAGTTCTTC.

This clonotype was seen many times. V and J are TRBV20-1 and TRBJ2-2; D ambiguous. CDR1 is DFQATT, CDR2 SNEGSKA, per germline (reference sequence). With 3 bases removed from V and 1 base from J, the gap between germline ends came to 6 bases. The CDR3 is 13 amino acids. The CDR3 DNA sequence: TGCAGTGCTAGTTTACAGAACACCGGGGAGCTGTTTTTT. Translating it yields CSASLQNTGELFF.

This clonotype was counted at least ten times. The V gene is TRBV15, the J gene TRBJ2-1, with a possible D match to TRBD2 (5 bases). Looked up from germline, CDR1 is LNHNV and CDR2 is YYDKDF (reference sequence). CDR3 length: 15 residues. Trimming took off 0 bases at V and 4 bases at J, with 10 bases between the two ends. The CDR3 spells CATSRDFTGYNEQFF. DNA of the CDR3: TGTGCCACCAGCAGAGATTTCACGGGGTACAATGAGCAGTTCTTC.

This chain uses TRBV6-5 with TRBJ2-7, with D perhaps matching TRBD1 or TRBD2 (5 bases each). V was trimmed by 5 bases and J by 4 bases, leaving 12 bases between them. The CDR3 extends over 13 amino acids. Looked up from germline, CDR1 is MNHEY and CDR2 is SVGAGI. The CDR3 bases are TGTGCCAGCAGTCACCTTGGGGGTTACGAGCAGTACGTC. As protein: CASSHLGGYEQYV.

Notes on this clonotype: Sequence at one end of the junction differs from germline and may be a read error. The chain uses TRBV12-3 or TRBV12-4 and TRBJ2-1, with 14 bases that match TRBD2. There are 19 residues in the CDR3. The DNA for the CDR3 is TGTACCAGCAGTTTCGGGACTAGCGGGGGATTCCGCTATCAGAATGAGCAGTTCTTC. Its protein is CTSSFGTSGGFRYQNEQFF.

This chain connects TRBV5-1 to TRBJ2-1, with TRBD2 matching over 7 bases. CDR1 and CDR2 (germline): SGHRS, YFSETQ. V shed 0 bases and J 2 bases; nucleotides not matched to a gene: 8. CDR3 length: 17 amino acids. The CDR3 DNA sequence: TGCGCCAGCAGCTTGGTTGGCGGGAGCGGACCCTACAATGAGCAGTTCTTC. Protein: CASSLVGGSGPYNEQFF.

This sequence joins TRBV12-3 or TRBV12-4 and TRBJ2-1; D gene uncertain. This CDR3 is built from 13 residues. The V gene lost 4 bases and the J gene lost 3 bases, with 7 bases spanning the gap. The CDR3 sequence is CASSYWYYNEQFF. The DNA of the CDR3 is TGTGCCAGCAGTTACTGGTACTACAATGAGCAGTTCTTC.

The chain joins TRBV3-1 to TRBJ2-2, with D perhaps given as TRBD1 or TRBD2 (5 bases each). CDR1 and CDR2 (germline): LGHDT, YNNKEL (reference sequence). The CDR3 sequence is 15 residues long. V was cut by 5 bases and J by 0 bases, with 10 bases left in between. CDR3 in amino acids: CASSFGGANTGELFF. CDR3 nucleotides: TGTGCCAGCAGCTTTGGGGGTGCGAACACCGGGGAGCTGTTTTTT.

This clonotype appeared a few times. This sequence joins TRBV5-1 and TRBJ2-7; TRBD2 aligns across 12 bases. V lost 4 bases, J lost 4 bases, and 6 bases stayed unmatched. Germline CDR1 reads SGHRS; CDR2 reads YFSETQ. The CDR3 is 15 residues long. This CDR3 is CASSPRLAGAYEQYF. For the CDR3, the DNA is TGCGCCAGCAGCCCCCGACTAGCGGGGGCTTACGAGCAGTACTTC.

This clonotype turned up a few times. The J gene is TRBJ2-1, the V gene TRBV5-5, with D perhaps TRBD1 or TRBD2 (5 bases each). Germline V gene data show CDR1 as SGHKS and CDR2 as YYEKEE (reference sequence). The length of the CDR3 is 13 residues. Trimming cost V 0 bases and J 10 bases, with 11 bases left between them. Here the CDR3 DNA reads TGTGCCAGCAGCTTGGCCGAAGGGACCGAGCAGTTCTTC. This gives the protein CASSLAEGTEQFF.